These T cell receptor beta chains were read from a single sample in a study of blood T cell repertoires in COVID-19. TCRdb's copy holds only in-frame clones and misses some; the assay was immunoSEQ multiplex PCR. The data show about 140,000 clones, around 80% seen once. The specimen was peripheral blood. The receptors were sampled from a man between 65 and 85 years old who had recovered from COVID-19. The conserved cysteine and the conserved F or W are not part of the CDR3 here. Not all rows give a size; the values are once, few, many and, for expanded clones, a class.

12	TRBV10-3	once	TRBJ2-1	AISEPATYNEQF
14	TRBV13	.	TRBJ2-3	ASSLGTSESPDTQY
11	TRBV27	.	TRBJ2-7	ASSSRVPDEQY
10	TRBV2	.	TRBJ1-1	ASRAGAGGAF
15	TRBV13	.	TRBJ2-7	ASSPPPLGQHDYEQY
13	TRBV5-1	.	TRBJ2-3	ASSQGQVRMDTQY
13	TRBV6-5	.	TRBJ2-7	ASSYFGASTYEQY
13	TRBV3-1/TRBV3-2	.	TRBJ2-7	ASSPLVSGRSEQY
15	TRBV11-2	.	TRBJ1-2	ASSLSYRASGNYGYT
14	TRBV3-1/TRBV3-2	.	TRBJ1-6	ASSPLGGAFGSPLH
12	TRBV6-6	.	TRBJ2-3	ASRRTSGTDTQY
12	TRBV10-2	.	TRBJ1-1	ASKRGFADTEAF
11	TRBV2	few	TRBJ2-5	ASRQGPGETQY
13	TRBV7-8	many	TRBJ1-1	ASSSEQGASNEAF
10	TRBV4-1	once	TRBJ1-1	ASSHFDREAF
12	TRBV29-1	.	TRBJ2-7	SVGSPGKGHEQY
11	TRBV12-3/TRBV12-4	.	TRBJ2-7	ASRAGTSVEQY
13	TRBV5-4	.	TRBJ2-1	ASSLRQGAYNEQF
13	TRBV5-5	.	TRBJ2-1	ASSARGGRHNEQF